This TCR beta chain was sequenced for a study of T cell responses to AZD1222 COVID-19 vaccine. Method: immunoSEQ multiplex PCR; TCRdb's copy keeps in-frame clones and lacks some. Here the sample spans around 73,000 clones, about 88% being singletons. The sample consisted of peripheral blood, taken 28 days after the second AZD1222 dose. The receptor's source is an adult who received the AZD1222 COVID-19 vaccine.

The CDR3 protein is CASSYSSPGSRGYTF. The DNA of the CDR3 is TGTGCCAGCAGTTACTCGAGTCCAGGGAGCCGAGGCTACACCTTC. The chain employs TRBV6-5 and TRBJ1-2, with D tentatively TRBD1 (5 bases). The CDR3 covers 15 residues. Trimming left V 0 bases short and J 8 bases short, with 16 bases between. Germline values: CDR1 MNHEY, CDR2 SVGAGI.